Shown below are 10 T cell receptor beta chains from a single sample sequenced in a study of patients and donors after allogeneic stem cell transplantation. TCRdb reprocessed the RT-PCR reads with MiXCR, giving one entry per CDR3 protein. The table shows 200,000 to 250,000 distinct CDR3 sequences, with 12% to 15% occurring only once. Sequencing input: blood, either unsorted or a sorted T cell fraction (not recorded which). Source of these receptors: a human donor who was either an allogeneic HSCT recipient or a stem cell or donor lymphocyte infusion donor (not recorded which). It is not recorded whose cells these are; they may come from a transplant donor.

This clonotype showed up just a few times. The chain carries TRBV20-1 and TRBJ2-3; D uncertain. The V end lost 2 bases, the J end lost 4 bases, and 4 bases lay between the germline ends. Germline V gives CDR1 DFQATT, CDR2 SNEGSKA (reference sequence). This CDR3 contains 11 residues. CDR3 DNA: TGCAGTGCTAGATTTGCAGATACGCAGTATTTT. As protein: CSARFADTQYF.

In its sample, this clonotype was seen a few times. The CDR3, as DNA: TGTGCCAGCACCGGGGATGGGGATCAGCCCCAGCATTTT. Its protein product is CASTGDGDQPQHF. The chain uses TRBV2 and TRBJ1-5; D remains ambiguous. The CDR3 loop spans 13 amino acids. Deletions cut 7 bases from V and 5 bases from J, with 12 bases between. Germline V gives CDR1 SNHLY, CDR2 FYNNEI.

This clonotype was detected ten times or more. This chain links TRBV5-1 with TRBJ2-1; D may match TRBD1 or TRBD2 (5 bases each). The germline V gene encodes CDR1 SGHRS and CDR2 YFSETQ. The V end lost 4 bases, the J end lost 0 bases, and 11 bases lay between the germline ends. This CDR3 spans 15 amino acids. The CDR3 sequence is CASSPGGGSYNEQFF. The DNA of the CDR3 is TGCGCCAGCAGCCCAGGTGGGGGCTCCTACAATGAGCAGTTCTTC.

The J gene is TRBJ2-1, the V gene TRBV20-1, with D unclear. The CDR3 totals 14 residues. V lost 0 bases and J 0 bases, leaving 6 bases between the germline ends. Germline CDR1 is DFQATT and CDR2 is SNEGSKA (reference sequence). DNA for the CDR3: TGCAGTGCTAGAGACTGGAGCTCCTACAATGAGCAGTTCTTC. This translates into CSARDWSSYNEQFF.

This clonotype showed up just a few times. V usage is TRBV12-3 or TRBV12-4 and J usage is TRBJ2-3; D uncertain. CDR3 length: 14 amino acids. Trimming took 1 base from V and 2 from J, leaving 7 bases between them. The DNA for the CDR3 is TGTGCCAGCAGTTTAGACAAGCCCACAGATACGCAGTATTTT. Translation: CASSLDKPTDTQYF.

The table lists this clonotype with a few counts. CDR3 in amino acids: CASSPGTSPQETQYF. For the CDR3, the DNA is TGTGCCAGCAGCCCCGGGACTAGCCCTCAAGAGACCCAGTACTTC. The V call is TRBV11-2, the J call TRBJ2-5, with 9 bases identical to TRBD2. Per the germline V gene, CDR1 is SGHAT and CDR2 is FQNNGV. The trim removed 5 bases at V and 2 bases at J, leaving 6 bases unmatched. This CDR3 is 15 amino acids long.

This clonotype was found a few times. CDR3 region: CASSLYGGRNRAGELFF. CDR3 coding DNA: TGTGCCAGCAGCTTATATGGCGGGAGGAATCGGGCCGGGGAGCTGTTTTTT. The V and J genes are TRBV7-9 and TRBJ2-2; 8 positions match TRBD2. J was trimmed by 6 bases and V by 2 bases; bases with no gene match: 11. There are 17 residues in the CDR3. Looked up from germline, CDR1 is SEHNR and CDR2 is FQNEAQ (reference sequence).

Ten or more counts support this clonotype. The chain links TRBV6-1 to TRBJ2-7; 13 nucleotides match TRBD2. The germline V gene encodes CDR1 MNHNS and CDR2 SASEGT. With 4 bases clipped from V and 7 bases from J, the junction kept 7 bases outside the gene matches. The CDR3 runs 15 residues. The CDR3 is CASSGTSGRSREQYF. CDR3 nucleotide sequence: TGTGCCAGCAGTGGGACTAGCGGGAGATCGAGAGAGCAGTACTTC.

CDR3 in amino acids: CASSRLATRIDNEQFF. In DNA, the CDR3 is TGTGCCAGCAGCCGCTTAGCGACGAGAATCGACAATGAGCAGTTCTTC. V gene TRBV7-3 combines with J gene TRBJ2-1; the D gene is possibly TRBD2 (5 bases). The CDR3 is made up of 16 amino acids. Trimming took off 5 bases at V and 5 bases at J, with 19 bases between the two ends. The germline CDR1 and CDR2 sequences are SGHTA and FQGTGA. The whole variable domain, filled in from reference TRBV7-3 and TRBJ2-1, reads GAGVSQTPSNKVTEKGKYVELRCDPISGHTALYWYRQSLGQGPEFLIYFQGTGAADDSGLPNDRFFAVRPEGSVSTLKIQRTERGDSAVYLCASSRLATRIDNEQFFGPGTRLTVL.

This clonotype was detected many times. The chain combines TRBV4-1 with TRBJ1-6; possibly TRBD1 for D (6 bases). Germline CDR1 is MGHRA and CDR2 is YSYEKL. With 0 bases removed from V and 7 bases from J, the gap between germline ends came to 16 bases. This CDR3 is 17 amino acids long. The DNA for the CDR3 is TGCGCCAGCAGCCAAGATCCCGGGGGCGCCCAGAATTCACCCCTCCACTTT. Translated: CASSQDPGGAQNSPLHF.